This T cell receptor beta chain was captured by sequencing in a study of cytomegalovirus exposure and HLA in healthy donors. A note on this clone: Its antigen is unknown.

The study's findings and limits: One later analysis, an examination of the 120 validation repertoires, found that first-cohort TCR clusters tended to co-occur in them.

Germline trimming cut 7 bases from V and 7 bases from J; bases unmatched to any gene: 12. This CDR3 is built from 14 residues. CDR1 is MNHNS, CDR2 SASEGT, per germline. Generated by immunoSEQ multiplex PCR, the TCRdb table keeps only in-frame clones and is missing some. The sample comprises about 200,000 clones, around 86% of which are singletons, and approximately 1.5% rests with the top ten. This receptor was taken from a woman younger than 30 in good health and CMV-seronegative. The chain employs TRBV6-1 and TRBJ1-2, with 7 bases lining up with TRBD1. The sequencing sample was made of PBMCs. CDR3 coding DNA: TGTGCCAGCAAGGGAACGACAGGGTTGCTTGGCTACACCTTC. Protein: CASKGTTGLLGYTF.